This is a list of T cell receptor beta chains from one sample in a study of blood T cell repertoires in COVID-19. Generated by immunoSEQ multiplex PCR, the TCRdb table keeps only in-frame clones and is missing some. This sample has about 280,000 clones, with about 85% found just once. Sequenced sample: peripheral blood. These receptors were collected from a human donor in a cohort sampled during active COVID-19. Both conserved end residues are trimmed from each CDR3. Each record gives: clone size, V gene, CDR3 protein. Expanded clones are given a class, and other clones once, few, many or no size at all.

>-|TRBV30
AWSYGSMNTEAF
>few|TRBV4-3
ASSQDGTASYEQY
>-|TRBV7-3
ASSQLASEQF
>-|TRBV11-2
ASSFGEKLF
>-|TRBV20-1
SASEAGHGYT
>-|TRBV2
ASRFPTVFLSHGYT
>many|TRBV5-4
ASSGGQGRGEQF
>-|TRBV6-1
ASSEALDTEAF
>-|TRBV29-1
SVDSVVGTDTQY
>-|TRBV10-2
ASRHAPTDTQY
>-|TRBV28
ASSSTGPTGGYT
>-|TRBV4-2
ASSQDRRLAGGGEQF
>once|TRBV5-1
ASSSTGAAHNEQF
>-|TRBV3-1/TRBV3-2
ASSQVDEEQF
>-|TRBV7-9
ASSLPVTSTDTQY
>-|TRBV7-9
ASSDQAGQAASGYT
>-|TRBV5-6
ASSSSYGYT
>once|TRBV6-6
ASSYDTGFAEAF
>-|TRBV27
ASRLGGRGRDEQF
>-|TRBV9
ASSVGGRGDSPLH
>-|TRBV5-1
ASSLASGGTYEQY
>-|TRBV7-8
ASSFPSGRLLDEQF
>-|TRBV5-4
ASSPGGYNEQF
>-|TRBV4-1
ASSPSRTSAYNEQF
>once|TRBV6-5
ASRIFRAREQY
>-|TRBV19
ASRTSGRSYEQY
>-|TRBV3-1/TRBV3-2
ASSQGTSGIYNEQF
>-|TRBV3-1/TRBV3-2
ASSLGQAIYEQY
>-|TRBV29-1
SAGQFNQPQH
>-|TRBV7-9
ASSSQGLVGSPLH
>-|TRBV5-1
ASSLDGYGANEKLF
>-|TRBV19
ASSMTGDANYGYT
>once|TRBV10-2
ASSDRGNSYEQY
>-|TRBV18
ASSPPTGVGYT
>-|TRBV6-5
ASSSQVYEQY